The 31 T cell receptor beta chains presented below share a single source sample, sequenced in a study of blood T cell repertoires in COVID-19. The assay was immunoSEQ multiplex PCR, and TCRdb's table has in-frame clones only and misses some. The data hold roughly 190,000 clones, with about four fifths observed a single time. Source material: PBMCs or T cells enriched from blood (not recorded which). The origin of the receptors is a woman aged 30 to 39 who had recovered from COVID-19.

This chain uses TRBV29-1 with TRBJ2-1; 10 nucleotides line up with TRBD2. The junction had 16 bases not matched to a gene; V was cut back by 6 bases and J by 5 bases. There are 17 residues in the CDR3. Germline lookup yields CDR1 SQVTM and CDR2 ANQGSEA. CDR3 in amino acids: CSVDKPAGTSADNEQFF. CDR3 DNA: TGCAGCGTCGATAAACCAGCCGGGACTAGCGCAGACAATGAGCAGTTCTTC.

The V call is TRBV10-1, the J call TRBJ2-3; a weak D match, TRBD2 (5 bases). CDR3 size: 17 residues. Germline-derived CDR1 and CDR2 are WNHNN and SYGVQD (reference sequence). V lost 8 bases and J 2 bases, leaving 23 bases between the germline ends. This CDR3 reads CASAKGGAADLTDTQYF. DNA for the CDR3: TGCGCCAGCGCTAAGGGCGGTGCAGCGGACCTCACAGATACGCAGTATTTT.

The rearrangement links TRBV9 to TRBJ2-1; TRBD2 agrees at 8 bases. The V segment lost 4 bases and the J segment 8 bases; nucleotides outside the gene matches: 8. This CDR3 has 14 amino acids. Germline V gene sequence: CDR1 SGDLS, CDR2 YYNGEE. DNA of the CDR3: TGTGCCAGCAGCTCCTGGACTAGCCAGGATGAGCAGTTCTTC. The encoded protein is CASSSWTSQDEQFF.

The V gene is TRBV28, the J gene TRBJ1-2; D is ambiguous. Germline assignment: CDR1 MDHEN and CDR2 SYDVKM. This CDR3 region has 15 residues. V lost 2 bases and J 0 bases, leaving 10 bases between the germline ends. CDR3 DNA: TGTGCCAGCAGTTTAGTTCAGGCGTCTAACTATGGCTACACCTTC. Protein product: CASSLVQASNYGYTF.

This clone was counted only a few times. The V gene is TRBV7-2, the J gene TRBJ1-3, with a tentative D call TRBD1 (5 bases). Germline CDR1 reads SGHTA; CDR2 reads FQGNSA. The ends were cut back, 3 bases at V and 3 bases at J, with 9 bases in the middle. The CDR3 is 14 residues long. CDR3 bases: TGTGCCAGCAGCTTGGGGCAACTTGGAAACACCATATATTTT. It specifies CASSLGQLGNTIYF.

The V gene is TRBV11-2, the J gene TRBJ2-7; the D gene is possibly TRBD2 (6 bases). Germline V lookup: CDR1 SGHAT, CDR2 FQNNGV. V was pared by 5 bases and J by 2 bases, with 13 bases between. This CDR3 has 14 amino acids. CDR3 region: CASSPTLATYEQYV. CDR3 nucleotides: TGTGCCAGCAGCCCAACACTAGCTACCTACGAGCAGTACGTC.

The chain joins TRBV13 to TRBJ2-5, with 8 bases that match TRBD2. Germline assignment: CDR1 PRHDT and CDR2 FYEKMQ (reference sequence). The CDR3 runs 14 residues. Unmatched junction bases numbered 7, after V lost 5 bases and J lost 5 bases. This CDR3 reads CASSPRGGKETQYF. The CDR3 DNA is TGTGCCAGCAGCCCTCGGGGGGGGAAGGAGACCCAGTACTTC.

This clone was seen a handful of times. The CDR3 coding sequence is TGTGCCAGCGCAGGCGTCCCCTACGAGCAGTACGTC. Protein: CASAGVPYEQYV. The gene calls are TRBV18 and TRBJ2-7; the D is unclear. V gave up 8 bases and J gave up 2 bases, with 10 bases separating them. This CDR3 is built from 12 residues. Germline values: CDR1 KGHSH, CDR2 LQKENI.

The J gene is TRBJ2-1, the V gene TRBV6-5; 11 nucleotides match TRBD2. With 4 bases clipped from V and 5 bases from J, the junction kept 4 bases outside the gene matches. This CDR3 region has 15 residues. The germline V gene encodes CDR1 MNHEY and CDR2 SVGAGI. This chain's CDR3 is CASSSRLAGNNEQFF. CDR3 DNA sequence: TGTGCCAGCAGTTCCCGACTAGCGGGAAACAATGAGCAGTTCTTC.

This chain joins TRBV18 and TRBJ1-5; D gene ambiguous. V lost 2 bases and J lost 3, with 5 bases in between. The CDR3 is made up of 13 amino acids. Germline CDR1 reads KGHSH; CDR2 reads LQKENI. The CDR3 here is CASSPGPNQPQHF. CDR3 in DNA: TGTGCCAGCTCACCAGGCCCCAATCAGCCCCAGCATTTT.

The rearrangement uses TRBV28 and TRBJ2-7, with D perhaps matching TRBD2 (5 bases). V lost 8 bases and J lost 3, with 20 bases in between. This CDR3 region has 15 residues. Germline V gene data show CDR1 as MDHEN and CDR2 as SYDVKM. The CDR3 nucleotides read TGTGCCAGCGGACTTCCCCCCTGGCTTCGCTACGAGCAGTACTTC. Translating gives CASGLPPWLRYEQYF.

This clone was counted between two and nine times. The V call is TRBV6-6, the J call TRBJ2-5; 13 nucleotides match TRBD2. This CDR3 contains 15 residues. The germline V gene has CDR1 MNHNY and CDR2 SVGAGI (reference sequence). The trim removed 5 bases at V and 5 bases at J, leaving 5 bases unmatched. The CDR3 region is CASSPGLAGVETQYF. CDR3 DNA sequence: TGTGCCAGCAGTCCCGGACTAGCGGGAGTTGAGACCCAGTACTTC.

The chain recombines TRBV2 with TRBJ1-2, with D unresolved. Per the germline V gene, CDR1 is SNHLY and CDR2 is FYNNEI. The CDR3 covers 13 residues. The V and J ends lost 1 base and 4 bases respectively, with 7 bases between them. The CDR3 region has the DNA TGTGCCAGCAGTGAAGTCCAAATCTATGGCTACACCTTC. Its translation is CASSEVQIYGYTF.

The J gene is TRBJ1-2, the V gene TRBV30; 8 bases align to TRBD1. The CDR3 totals 14 residues. Germline-derived CDR1 and CDR2 are GTSNPN and SVGIG (reference sequence). The trim removed 3 bases at V and 14 bases at J, leaving 17 bases unmatched. The CDR3 coding sequence is TGTGCCTGGAGGCCCCCTCAAGGACAGGGACAGCCTACCTTC. Translating gives CAWRPPQGQGQPTF.

This clone was seen once. V and J are TRBV28 and TRBJ1-2, with a tentative D call TRBD1 (6 bases). Germline CDR1 is MDHEN and CDR2 is SYDVKM. V was clipped by 5 bases and J by 3 bases, with 13 bases between them. The CDR3 covers 14 residues. DNA for the CDR3: TGTGCCAGCAGTCCGCCAGGGGCTGACTATGGCTACACCTTC. This gives the protein CASSPPGADYGYTF.

This clone was detected only once. This chain joins TRBV7-9 and TRBJ1-1; 7 bases map to TRBD1. The CDR3 is 14 amino acids. Germline V gives CDR1 SEHNR, CDR2 FQNEAQ (reference sequence). J lost 7 bases, V lost 2 bases, and 7 bases had no gene match. CDR3 loop: CASSLQGGDSEAFF. In DNA, the CDR3 is TGTGCCAGCAGCTTACAGGGCGGGGACAGTGAAGCTTTCTTT.

The J gene is TRBJ1-6, the V gene TRBV12-3 or TRBV12-4, with a possible D match to TRBD1 (5 bases). V gave up 6 bases and J gave up 11 bases, with 14 bases separating them. The CDR3 is made up of 13 amino acids. The CDR3 region is CASSVGGSTPLHF. The CDR3 region has the DNA TGTGCCAGCAGCGTCGGGGGTTCGACACCCCTCCACTTT.

The chain employs TRBV30 and TRBJ1-1; 8 bases are shared with TRBD1. V shed 3 bases, J shed 5 bases, and the junction held 8 bases outside the gene matches. The germline V gene encodes CDR1 GTSNPN and CDR2 SVGIG (reference sequence). The CDR3 length is 14 residues. This CDR3 is CAWRWGRGPTEAFF. The DNA for the CDR3 is TGTGCCTGGAGATGGGGCAGGGGGCCGACTGAAGCTTTCTTT.

The genes are TRBV7-6 and TRBJ1-1; tentative D call: TRBD1 (5 bases). The CDR3 sequence is 13 residues long. V dropped 4 bases and J dropped 5 bases, with 11 bases sitting between them. Germline V lookup: CDR1 SGHVS, CDR2 FNYEAQ. CDR3 nucleotides: TGTGCCAGCAGCTACCCGGGGGGGACTGAAGCTTTCTTT. Translation: CASSYPGGTEAFF.

The J gene is TRBJ2-1, the V gene TRBV2, with D maybe TRBD2 (5 bases). V was trimmed by 4 bases and J by 9 bases, leaving 10 bases between them. Germline CDR1 and CDR2: SNHLY and FYNNEI. The CDR3 runs 12 residues. CDR3 DNA: TGTGCCAGCAGTGTTAGCGTGGGTGAGCAGTTCTTC. Translating gives CASSVSVGEQFF.

The chain joins TRBV18 to TRBJ1-1, with 7 bases that match TRBD1. Germline V CDR1 and CDR2: KGHSH, LQKENI. The CDR3 totals 15 residues. The V segment lost 3 bases and the J segment 0 bases; nucleotides outside the gene matches: 4. The CDR3 region has the DNA TGTGCCAGCTCACCCGGACAGGCTTTGAACACTGAAGCTTTCTTT. Translation gives CASSPGQALNTEAFF.

This clone was seen a few times. The chain uses TRBV28 and TRBJ1-5; D unclear. The CDR3 contains 15 residues. Per germline, CDR1 MDHEN and CDR2 SYDVKM. V was shortened by 3 bases and J by 2 bases, with 11 bases between the two germline ends. The CDR3 is CASSFPGFGNQPQHF. For the CDR3, the DNA is TGTGCCAGCAGTTTCCCAGGCTTCGGCAATCAGCCCCAGCATTTT.

The chain is built from TRBV6-5 and TRBJ1-1; no clear D. CDR1 is MNHEY, CDR2 SVGAGI, per germline. The CDR3 is made up of 13 amino acids. V gave up 5 bases and J gave up 2 bases, with 9 bases separating them. CDR3 coding DNA: TGTGCCAGCAGTCGGAGGTTTAACACTGAAGCTTTCTTT. Its translation is CASSRRFNTEAFF.

This clone was seen ten or more times. V and J are TRBV2 and TRBJ2-1; D not resolved. Per the germline V gene, CDR1 is SNHLY and CDR2 is FYNNEI. This CDR3 has 11 residues. Trimming shortened V by 6 bases and J by 7 bases, and 7 bases separated the two germline ends. DNA for the CDR3: TGTGCCAGCAGCGCGTTTAATGAGCAGTTCTTC. It specifies CASSAFNEQFF. The complete variable domain, with remaining parts taken from reference TRBV2 and TRBJ2-1, reads EPEVTQTPSHQVTQMGQEVILRCVPISNHLYFYWYRQILGQKVEFLVSFYNNEISEKSEIFDDQFSVERPDGSNFTLKIRSTKLEDSAMYFCASSAFNEQFFGPGTRLTVL.

This chain links TRBV7-9 with TRBJ1-3, with D possibly being TRBD1 (6 bases). Germline assignment: CDR1 SEHNR and CDR2 FQNEAQ (reference sequence). Trimming removed 5 bases from V and 0 bases from J, with 14 bases in between. This CDR3 region has 16 residues. The CDR3 here is CASSTRTDSSGNTIYF. CDR3 in DNA: TGTGCCAGCAGCACCCGGACAGATAGCTCTGGAAACACCATATATTTT.

There are a few counts of this clone. The chain has TRBV11-2 and TRBJ2-7; 9 nucleotides line up with TRBD2. The ends lost 5 bases at V and 4 bases at J; junction bases unmatched: 9. Germline V lookup: CDR1 SGHAT, CDR2 FQNNGV. CDR3 length: 15 residues. The CDR3: CASSAQTSGYYEQYF. In DNA, the CDR3 is TGTGCCAGCAGCGCACAGACTAGCGGCTATTACGAGCAGTACTTC.

This clone was counted a single time. V and J are TRBV4-1 and TRBJ1-3; 7 positions match TRBD1. The CDR3 length is 15 residues. J lost 4 bases, V lost 3 bases, and 6 bases had no gene match. Germline loops: CDR1 MGHRA, CDR2 YSYEKL. CDR3 DNA: TGCGCCAGCAGCCAGGGGGACAGAGAAGGAAACACCATATATTTT. Its translation is CASSQGDREGNTIYF.

The chain combines TRBV11-2 with TRBJ1-6; 7 bases map to TRBD1. Germline CDR1 SGHAT, CDR2 FQNNGV. With 7 bases clipped from V and 10 bases from J, the junction kept 13 bases outside the gene matches. The CDR3 extends over 15 amino acids. CDR3 DNA sequence: TGTGCCAGCACCCACGACGACAGGGTACTCTCACCCCTCCACTTT. Its protein product is CASTHDDRVLSPLHF.

The chain recombines TRBV28 with TRBJ2-3, with 10 bases that match TRBD2. Losses at the gene ends were 6 bases for V and 3 bases for J; bases not matched to a gene: 6. The CDR3 runs 15 residues. Per the germline V gene, CDR1 is MDHEN and CDR2 is SYDVKM. The chain's CDR3 is CASSRAGGRTDTQYF. CDR3 nucleotides: TGTGCCAGCAGCCGAGCGGGGGGGCGTACAGATACGCAGTATTTT.

The V gene is TRBV2, the J gene TRBJ2-1; 8 nucleotides match TRBD1. The junction had 3 bases not matched to a gene; V was cut back by 8 bases and J by 9 bases. The CDR3 totals 11 residues. The germline V gene encodes CDR1 SNHLY and CDR2 FYNNEI. CDR3 protein: CASGGTGEQFF. In nucleotides, the CDR3 is TGTGCCAGCGGGGGGACAGGTGAGCAGTTCTTC.

The chain joins TRBV7-9 to TRBJ1-2; D is ambiguous. Trimming took off 3 bases at V and 0 bases at J, with 17 bases between the two ends. CDR3 length: 17 residues. Germline-derived CDR1 and CDR2 are SEHNR and FQNEAQ (reference sequence). CDR3 DNA sequence: TGTGCCAGCAGCTTTGGAGGCTTAAGGTCCTCTAACTATGGCTACACCTTC. This codes for CASSFGGLRSSNYGYTF.